This T cell receptor beta chain was profiled in a study of blood T cell repertoires in COVID-19. Study-wide background: Sample material is recorded as cDNA or gDNA derived from T cells, B-cell-depleted T cells, or PBMCs.

CDR3 length: 16 residues. The germline CDR1 and CDR2 sequences are SGHVS and FQNEAQ. V was pared by 5 bases and J by 6 bases, with 9 bases of the junction left unmatched. In this sample, this clone turned up a few times. Libraries were prepared by immunoSEQ multiplex PCR; TCRdb keeps only in-frame clonotypes and omits some of them. Here the sample spans roughly 170,000 clones, 88% being singletons. The sequence was collected from a man aged 55-75 years with acute or convalescent COVID-19. Sample: peripheral blood. The chain uses TRBV7-8 and TRBJ2-2; 10 nucleotides agree with TRBD2. In DNA, the CDR3 is TGTGCCAGCAGCCCTTGGACTAGCGGAAAGGCCGGGGAGCTGTTTTTT. Translated, it gives CASSPWTSGKAGELFF. The variable domain in full, with the rest retrieved from reference TRBV7-8 and TRBJ2-2, is GAGVSQSPRYKVAKRGQDVALRCDPISGHVSLFWYQQALGQGPEFLTYFQNEAQLDKSGLPSDRFFAERPEGSVSTLKIQRTQQEDSAVYLCASSPWTSGKAGELFFGEGSRLTVL.